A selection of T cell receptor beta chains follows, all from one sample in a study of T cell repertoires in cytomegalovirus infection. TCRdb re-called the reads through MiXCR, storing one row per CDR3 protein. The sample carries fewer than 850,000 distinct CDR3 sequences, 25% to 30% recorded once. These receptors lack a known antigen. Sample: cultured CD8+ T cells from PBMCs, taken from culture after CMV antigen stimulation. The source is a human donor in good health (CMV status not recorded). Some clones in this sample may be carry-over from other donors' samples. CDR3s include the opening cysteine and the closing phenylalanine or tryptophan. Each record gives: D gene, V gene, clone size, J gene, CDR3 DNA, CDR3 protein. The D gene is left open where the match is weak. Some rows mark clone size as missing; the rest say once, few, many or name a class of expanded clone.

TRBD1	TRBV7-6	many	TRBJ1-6	TGTGCCAGCAGCCCAATTAGTCGACAGGGGTCAAATTCACCCCTCCACTTT	CASSPISRQGSNSPLHF
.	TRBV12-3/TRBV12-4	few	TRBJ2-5	TGTGCCAGCAGTTTACACGTCCAAGAGACCCAGTACTTC	CASSLHVQETQYF
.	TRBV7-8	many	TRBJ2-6	TGTGCCAGCAGCTCCCGAGAGCTCTCTGGGGCCAACGTCCTGACTTTC	CASSSRELSGANVLTF
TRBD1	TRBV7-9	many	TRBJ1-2	TGTGCCAGCAGACCCGGGACAGACTATGGCTACACCTTC	CASRPGTDYGYTF
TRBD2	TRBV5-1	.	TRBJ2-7	TGCGCCAGCAGTTCTAGCGGGGGGCACTACGAGCAGTACTTC	CASSSSGGHYEQYF
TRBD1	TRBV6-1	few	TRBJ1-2	TGTGCCAGCAGTGAAGCGCGAGGGGGCGCGTCCTATGGCTACACCTTC	CASSEARGGASYGYTF
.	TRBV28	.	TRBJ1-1	TGTGGCAGCAGTTTGCAAGAGGTTGCGGGGGGCGCGAGGAGGACTGAAGCTTTCTTT	CGSSLQEVAGGARRTEAFF
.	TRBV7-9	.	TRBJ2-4	TGTGCCAGCGACTCCCTGGGAGTGGGGAGTGCGGGCATAGCCAAAAACATTCAGTACTTC	CASDSLGVGSAGIAKNIQYF
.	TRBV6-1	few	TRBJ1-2	TGTGCCAGCAGCCCACCCAGGGGCCCAAACTATGGCTACACCTTC	CASSPPRGPNYGYTF
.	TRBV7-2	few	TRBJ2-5	TGTGCCAGCAGCTCACGGGGGTATATCAGAGAGACCCAGTACTTC	CASSSRGYIRETQYF
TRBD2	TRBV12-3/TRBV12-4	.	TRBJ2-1	TGTGCCAGCAGCTTGACTAGCGGTACTACCTCCTACAATGAGCAGTTCTTC	CASSLTSGTTSYNEQFF
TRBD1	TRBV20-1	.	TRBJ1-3	TGCAGTGCTGAGGACAGGGCAGGAAACACCATATATTTT	CSAEDRAGNTIYF
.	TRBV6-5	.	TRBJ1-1	TGTGCCAGCAGTTACTCTGGGGGGCTGGGAATCCCTGAAGCTTTCTTT	CASSYSGGLGIPEAFF
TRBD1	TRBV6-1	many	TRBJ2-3	TGTGCCAGCAGCAGGGGGCATCTCCCCACAGATACGCAGTATTTT	CASSRGHLPTDTQYF
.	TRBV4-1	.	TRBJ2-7	TGCGCCAGCAGCCAAATAGAGCAGTACTTC	CASSQIEQYF
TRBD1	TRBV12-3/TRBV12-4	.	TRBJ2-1	TGTGCCAGCAGTTGGGACAGGGGGCTTGATGAGCAGTTCTTC	CASSWDRGLDEQFF
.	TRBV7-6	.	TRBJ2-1	TGTGCCAGCAGCCCCGGGGCCGATGAGCAGTTCTTC	CASSPGADEQFF
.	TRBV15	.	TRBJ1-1	TGTGCCACCGGCAGAGATCCTGGACTGTTCACTGAAGCTTTCTTT	CATGRDPGLFTEAFF
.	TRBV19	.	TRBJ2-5	TGTGCCAGTAGTATAGCACATCAAGAGACCCAGTACTTC	CASSIAHQETQYF
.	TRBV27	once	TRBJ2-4	TGTGCCAGCAGTTCAATGGGCCTCGCCAAAAACATTCAGTACTTC	CASSSMGLAKNIQYF
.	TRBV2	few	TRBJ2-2	TGTGCCAGCAGTGGGACAGTAGACCAACCGAACACCGGGGAGCTGTTTTTT	CASSGTVDQPNTGELFF
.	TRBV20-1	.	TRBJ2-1	TGCAGTGCTAGAGATCAAGTGACTATCGGACCCTACAATGAGCAGTTCTTC	CSARDQVTIGPYNEQFF
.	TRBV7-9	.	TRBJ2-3	TGTGCCAGCAGACAAGATGGGCCAGATACGCAGTATTTT	CASRQDGPDTQYF
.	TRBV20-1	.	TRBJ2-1	TGCAGTGCTCCCCACAATGAGCAGTTCTTC	CSAPHNEQFF
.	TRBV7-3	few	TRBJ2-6	TGTGCCAGCAGCTTCACGGACAGTTATAGGGTCTCTGGGGCCAACGTCCTGACTTTC	CASSFTDSYRVSGANVLTF
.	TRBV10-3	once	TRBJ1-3	TGTGCCACCAATAACAGGACGCAGGATTTTGACTCTGGAAACACCATATATTTT	CATNNRTQDFDSGNTIYF
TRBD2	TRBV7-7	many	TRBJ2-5	TGTGCTAGCAGCCCTTTTAGCGGGGCCGAGACCCAGTACTTC	CASSPFSGAETQYF
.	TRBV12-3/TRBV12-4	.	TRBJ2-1	TGTGCCAGCACCACATTTGGGGGAGGCAATGAGCAGTTCTTC	CASTTFGGGNEQFF
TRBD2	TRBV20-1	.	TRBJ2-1	TGCAGTGCTAGAGATCGGCTAGCGGGGGCTTCCTCCTACAATGAGCAGTTCTTC	CSARDRLAGASSYNEQFF
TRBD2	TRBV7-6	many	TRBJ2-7	TGTGCCAGCAGTCCCACTAGCGGGGCATTCTACGAGCAGTACTTC	CASSPTSGAFYEQYF
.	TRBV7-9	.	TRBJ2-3	TGTGCCAGCAGTTTTCCGAACCTGGAGGGAATCACAGATACGCAGTATTTT	CASSFPNLEGITDTQYF
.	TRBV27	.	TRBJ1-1	TGTGCCAGCACCTCATCTCCGGGAGGTGCTGAAGCTTTCTTT	CASTSSPGGAEAFF